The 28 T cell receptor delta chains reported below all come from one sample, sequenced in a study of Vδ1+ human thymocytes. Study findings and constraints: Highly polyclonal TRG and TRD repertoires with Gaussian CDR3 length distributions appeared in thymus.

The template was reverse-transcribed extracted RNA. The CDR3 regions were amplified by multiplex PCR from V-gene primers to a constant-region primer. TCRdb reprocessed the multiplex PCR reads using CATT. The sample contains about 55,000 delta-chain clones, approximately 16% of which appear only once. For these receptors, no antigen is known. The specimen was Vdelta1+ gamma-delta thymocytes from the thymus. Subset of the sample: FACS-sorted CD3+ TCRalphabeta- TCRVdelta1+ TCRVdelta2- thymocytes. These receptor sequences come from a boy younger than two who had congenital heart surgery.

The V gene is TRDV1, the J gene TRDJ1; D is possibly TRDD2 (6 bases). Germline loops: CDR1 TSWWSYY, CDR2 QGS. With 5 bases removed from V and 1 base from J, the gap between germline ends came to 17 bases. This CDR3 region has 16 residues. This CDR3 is CALGNLVPFPTDKLIF. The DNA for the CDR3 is TGTGCTCTTGGGAATCTTGTCCCCTTCCCCACCGATAAACTCATCTTT.

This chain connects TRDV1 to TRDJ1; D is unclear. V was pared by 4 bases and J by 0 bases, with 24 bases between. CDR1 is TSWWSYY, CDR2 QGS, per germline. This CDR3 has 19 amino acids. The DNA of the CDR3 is TGTGCTCTTGGGGTGCCTGCCGCAGAACTTACCCCATACACCGATAAACTCATCTTT. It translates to CALGVPAAELTPYTDKLIF.

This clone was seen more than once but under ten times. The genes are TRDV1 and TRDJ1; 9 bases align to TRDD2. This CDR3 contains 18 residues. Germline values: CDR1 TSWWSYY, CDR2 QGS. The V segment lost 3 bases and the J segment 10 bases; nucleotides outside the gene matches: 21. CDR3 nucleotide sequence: TGTGCTCTTGGGGACTTTCCCTTCCTACGTACCCCTTTTGGGGGACTCATCTTT. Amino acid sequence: CALGDFPFLRTPFGGLIF.

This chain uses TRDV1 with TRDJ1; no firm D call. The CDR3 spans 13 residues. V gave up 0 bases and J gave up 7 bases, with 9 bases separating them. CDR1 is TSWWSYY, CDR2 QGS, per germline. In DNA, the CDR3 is TGTGCTCTTGGGGAACTCATTCCGGGTAAACTCATCTTT. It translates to CALGELIPGKLIF.

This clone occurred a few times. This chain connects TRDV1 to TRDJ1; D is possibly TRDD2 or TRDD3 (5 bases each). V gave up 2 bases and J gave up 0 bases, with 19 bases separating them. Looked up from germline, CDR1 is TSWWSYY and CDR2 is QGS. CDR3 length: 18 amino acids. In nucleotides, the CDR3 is TGTGCTCTTGGGGAAGGACGCCCTACCGGGGGGTACACCGATAAACTCATCTTT. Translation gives CALGEGRPTGGYTDKLIF.

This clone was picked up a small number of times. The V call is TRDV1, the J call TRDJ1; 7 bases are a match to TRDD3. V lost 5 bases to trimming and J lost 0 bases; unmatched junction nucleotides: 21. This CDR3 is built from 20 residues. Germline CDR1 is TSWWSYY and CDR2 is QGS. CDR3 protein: CALGTSWFLGIPHDTDKLIF. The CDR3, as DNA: TGTGCTCTTGGGACGAGCTGGTTCCTTGGGATACCCCACGACACCGATAAACTCATCTTT.

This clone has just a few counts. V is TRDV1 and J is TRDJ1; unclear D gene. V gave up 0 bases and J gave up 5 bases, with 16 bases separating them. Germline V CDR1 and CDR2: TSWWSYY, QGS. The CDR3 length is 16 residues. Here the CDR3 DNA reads TGTGCTCTTGGGGAACTCCCACCCTTGCGGTGGGATAAACTCATCTTT. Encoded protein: CALGELPPLRWDKLIF.

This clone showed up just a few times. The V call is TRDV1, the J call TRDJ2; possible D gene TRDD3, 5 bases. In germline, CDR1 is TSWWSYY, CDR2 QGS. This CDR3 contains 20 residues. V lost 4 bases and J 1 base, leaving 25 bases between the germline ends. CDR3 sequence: CALGGLTGIRRGNLTAQLFF. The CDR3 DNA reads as TGTGCTCTTGGGGGACTTACAGGAATACGTCGAGGAAATTTGACAGCACAACTCTTCTTT.

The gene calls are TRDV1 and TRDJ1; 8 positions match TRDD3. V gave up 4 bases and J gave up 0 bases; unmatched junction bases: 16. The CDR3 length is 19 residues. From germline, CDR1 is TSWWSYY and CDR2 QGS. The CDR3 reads CALGGFPKWWGMYTDKLIF. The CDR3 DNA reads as TGTGCTCTTGGGGGCTTTCCAAAGTGGTGGGGGATGTACACCGATAAACTCATCTTT.

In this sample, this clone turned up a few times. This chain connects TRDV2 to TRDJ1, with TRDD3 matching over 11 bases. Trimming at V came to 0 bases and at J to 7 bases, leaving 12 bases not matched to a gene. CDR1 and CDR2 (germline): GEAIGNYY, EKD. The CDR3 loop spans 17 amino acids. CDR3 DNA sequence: TGTGCCTGTGACACCGAACTGAGTTTGGGGGATACGGGTAAACTCATCTTT. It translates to CACDTELSLGDTGKLIF.

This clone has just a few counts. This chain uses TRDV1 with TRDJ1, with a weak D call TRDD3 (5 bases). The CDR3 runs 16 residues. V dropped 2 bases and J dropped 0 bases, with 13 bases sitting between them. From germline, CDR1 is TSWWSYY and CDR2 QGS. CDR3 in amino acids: CALGEYAGSHTDKLIF. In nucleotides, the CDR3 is TGTGCTCTTGGGGAATACGCTGGGTCCCACACCGATAAACTCATCTTT.

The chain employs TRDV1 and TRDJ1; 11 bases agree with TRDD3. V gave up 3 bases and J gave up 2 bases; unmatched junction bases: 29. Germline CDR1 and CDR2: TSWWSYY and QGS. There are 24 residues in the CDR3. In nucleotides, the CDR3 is TGTGCTCTTGGGGATCTGGGGCTCGACAGAGGTACTGGGGGATATTTTGTTGCGACCGATAAACTCATCTTT. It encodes CALGDLGLDRGTGGYFVATDKLIF.

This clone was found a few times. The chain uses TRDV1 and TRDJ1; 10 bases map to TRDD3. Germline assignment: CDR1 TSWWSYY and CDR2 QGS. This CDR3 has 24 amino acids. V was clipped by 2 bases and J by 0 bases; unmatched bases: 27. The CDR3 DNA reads TGTGCTCTTGGGGAAGTTTGGGCCGGAGAATTACTGGGGGATTCCGTGTGGTACACCGATAAACTCATCTTT. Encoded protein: CALGEVWAGELLGDSVWYTDKLIF.

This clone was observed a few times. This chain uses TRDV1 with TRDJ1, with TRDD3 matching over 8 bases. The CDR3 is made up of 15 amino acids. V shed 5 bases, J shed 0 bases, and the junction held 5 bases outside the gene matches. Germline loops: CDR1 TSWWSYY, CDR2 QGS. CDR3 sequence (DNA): TGTGCTCTTGGGCACAGTGGGGGATACACCGATAAACTCATCTTT. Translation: CALGHSGGYTDKLIF.

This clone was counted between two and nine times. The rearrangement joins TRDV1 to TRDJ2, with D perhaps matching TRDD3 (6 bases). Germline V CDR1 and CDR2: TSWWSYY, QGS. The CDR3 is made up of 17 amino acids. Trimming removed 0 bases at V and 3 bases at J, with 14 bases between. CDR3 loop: CALGELGILYLTAQLFF. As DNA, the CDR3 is TGTGCTCTTGGGGAACTGGGGATCCTATATCTGACAGCACAACTCTTCTTT.

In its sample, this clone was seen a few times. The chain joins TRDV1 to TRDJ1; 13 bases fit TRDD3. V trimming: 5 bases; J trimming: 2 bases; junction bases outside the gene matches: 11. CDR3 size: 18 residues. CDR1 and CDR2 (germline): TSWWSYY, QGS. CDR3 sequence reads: CALGIFPYWGIRTDKLIF. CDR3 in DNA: TGTGCTCTTGGGATATTTCCGTACTGGGGGATACGTACCGATAAACTCATCTTT.

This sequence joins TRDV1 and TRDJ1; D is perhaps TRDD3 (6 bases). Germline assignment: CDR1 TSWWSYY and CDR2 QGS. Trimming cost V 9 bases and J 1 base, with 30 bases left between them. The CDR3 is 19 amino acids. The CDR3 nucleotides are TGTGCTCTCGAGTTCTTTCCTGGGGACCCTCTCCAAAGCACCGATAAACTCATCTTT. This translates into CALEFFPGDPLQSTDKLIF.

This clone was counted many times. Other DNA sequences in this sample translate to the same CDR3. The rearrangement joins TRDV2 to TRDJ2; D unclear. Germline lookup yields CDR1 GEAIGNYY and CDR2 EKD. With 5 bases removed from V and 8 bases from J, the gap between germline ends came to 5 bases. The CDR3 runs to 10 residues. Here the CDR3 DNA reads TGTGCCTGTGCCTCGGCACAACTCTTCTTT. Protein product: CACASAQLFF.

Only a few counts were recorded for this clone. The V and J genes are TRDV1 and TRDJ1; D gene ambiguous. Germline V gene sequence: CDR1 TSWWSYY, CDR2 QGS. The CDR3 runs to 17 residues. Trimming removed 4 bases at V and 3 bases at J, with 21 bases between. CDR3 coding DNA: TGTGCTCTTGGGGCCCCAGGGAACGGATTCGGGTCCGATAAACTCATCTTT. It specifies CALGAPGNGFGSDKLIF.

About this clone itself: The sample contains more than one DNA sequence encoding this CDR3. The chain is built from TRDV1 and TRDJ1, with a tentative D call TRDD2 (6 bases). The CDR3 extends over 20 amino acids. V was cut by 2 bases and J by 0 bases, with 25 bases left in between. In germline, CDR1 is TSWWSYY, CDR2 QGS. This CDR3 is CALGESFRGVYQENTDKLIF. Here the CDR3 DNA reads TGTGCTCTTGGGGAATCCTTCCGAGGGGTCTATCAGGAGAACACCGATAAACTCATCTTT.

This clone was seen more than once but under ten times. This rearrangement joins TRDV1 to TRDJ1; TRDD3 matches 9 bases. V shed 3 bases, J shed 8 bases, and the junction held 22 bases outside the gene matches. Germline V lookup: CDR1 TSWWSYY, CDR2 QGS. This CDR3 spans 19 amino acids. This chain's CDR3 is CALGDPTPSLFGGYQKLIF. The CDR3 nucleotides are TGTGCTCTTGGGGACCCTACGCCTTCCTTATTTGGGGGATATCAAAAACTCATCTTT.

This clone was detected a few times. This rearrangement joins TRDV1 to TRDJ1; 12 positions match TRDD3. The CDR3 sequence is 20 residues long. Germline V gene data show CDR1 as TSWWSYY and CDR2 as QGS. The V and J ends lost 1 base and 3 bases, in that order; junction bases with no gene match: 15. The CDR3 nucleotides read TGTGCTCTTGGGGAACCCTCCTTCCCACTGGGGGATACTATAGCCGATAAACTCATCTTT. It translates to CALGEPSFPLGDTIADKLIF.

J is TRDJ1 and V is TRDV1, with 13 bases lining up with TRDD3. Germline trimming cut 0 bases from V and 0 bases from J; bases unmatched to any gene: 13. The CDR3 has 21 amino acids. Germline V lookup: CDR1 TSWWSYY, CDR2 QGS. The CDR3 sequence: CALGELDPVLGDTEDTDKLIF. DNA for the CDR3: TGTGCTCTTGGGGAACTTGACCCTGTACTGGGGGATACGGAAGACACCGATAAACTCATCTTT.

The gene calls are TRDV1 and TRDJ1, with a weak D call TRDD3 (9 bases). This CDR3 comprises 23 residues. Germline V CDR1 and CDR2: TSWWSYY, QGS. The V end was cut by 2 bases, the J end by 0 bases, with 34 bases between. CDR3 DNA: TGTGCTCTTGGGGAAACCTTCCTAATTACTGGGGGACCGGTTATTTTGTACACCGATAAACTCATCTTT. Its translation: CALGETFLITGGPVILYTDKLIF.

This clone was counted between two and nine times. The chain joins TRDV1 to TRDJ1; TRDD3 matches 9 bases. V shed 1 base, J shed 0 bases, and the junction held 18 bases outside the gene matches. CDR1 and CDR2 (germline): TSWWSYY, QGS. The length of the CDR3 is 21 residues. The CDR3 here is CALGEPVPSTGGRLYTDKLIF. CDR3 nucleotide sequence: TGTGCTCTTGGGGAACCCGTACCAAGTACTGGGGGACGCCTGTACACCGATAAACTCATCTTT.

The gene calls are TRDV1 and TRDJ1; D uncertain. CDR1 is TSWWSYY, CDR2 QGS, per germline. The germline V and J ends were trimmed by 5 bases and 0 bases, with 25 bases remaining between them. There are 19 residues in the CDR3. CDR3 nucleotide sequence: TGTGCTCTTGGGAATACCTTAACCTTTGATGGTCTGTACACCGATAAACTCATCTTT. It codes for CALGNTLTFDGLYTDKLIF.

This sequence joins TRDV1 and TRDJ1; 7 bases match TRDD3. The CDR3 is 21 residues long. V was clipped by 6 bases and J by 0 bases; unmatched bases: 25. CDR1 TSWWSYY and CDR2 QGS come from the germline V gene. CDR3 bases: TGTGCTCTTGGAGTACTACGGTGGGGAGTTTTGGTCTGGGGGTACACCGATAAACTCATCTTT. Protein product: CALGVLRWGVLVWGYTDKLIF.

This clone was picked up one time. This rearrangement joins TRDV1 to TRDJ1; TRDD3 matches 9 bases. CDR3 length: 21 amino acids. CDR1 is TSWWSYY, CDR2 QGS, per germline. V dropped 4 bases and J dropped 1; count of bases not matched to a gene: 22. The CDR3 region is CALGARVRGIGGDTGTDKLIF. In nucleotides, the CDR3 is TGTGCTCTTGGGGCCAGGGTCCGAGGAATTGGGGGGGATACAGGCACCGATAAACTCATCTTT.